This record concerns one TCR beta chain sequence. The antigen is undetermined. PCR used 60 Vbeta primers and 13 Jbeta primers. The data were produced by immunoSEQ multiplex PCR, yet TCRdb's version contains in-frame clones alone and is incomplete. The sample has roughly 87,000 clones; 65% to 80% are singletons. This specimen comes from a study of cytomegalovirus exposure and HLA in healthy donors. On the study more broadly: Samples from HLA-typed donors yielded about 85 million unique TCRs in an early data release. Findings of the study overall: Earlier findings revealed that most TCR beta V segments proved productive either about 90% or about 30% of the time. Presence/absence analyses treated sequencing depth as roughly uniform across donors. Later, an analysis found that common viral pathogens appeared to be linked with several of the most significant clusters.

Trimming left V 8 bases short and J 3 bases short, with 13 bases between. The CDR3 consists of 13 residues. Germline assignment: CDR1 LGHNT and CDR2 FRNRAP. The sequenced sample consisted of PBMCs. The rearrangement uses TRBV12-5 and TRBJ1-1; D is unclear. The sequence was collected from a man aged 55 to 70 in good health and CMV-seronegative. The CDR3 sequence: CASPDKGDTEAFF. CDR3 bases: TGTGCTAGTCCCGACAAAGGCGACACTGAAGCTTTCTTT.